The sequence of this TCR beta chain was determined in a study of Graves' ophthalmopathy and Graves' hyperthyroidism. Study-wide points: In blood, most expanded thyroid clonotypes above 0.001 frequency were also detected. Both an approximately 68% sensitivity and an approximately 76% specificity characterized the model's predictions of ophthalmopathy progression.

This clonotype showed up many times. Its antigen is undetermined. RNA transcripts yielded amplified TCR beta CDR3 regions. Scientists carried out first-round RT-PCR using HTBI primers and then a second-round multiplex PCR. One entry per CDR3 protein results from TCRdb running MiXCR on the multiplex PCR reads. The sample includes 400,000 or so distinct CDR3 sequences, 15% to 20% of them seen just once. The CDR3 contains 14 residues. Deletions cut 3 bases from V and 7 bases from J, with 13 bases between. Pregnancy or lactation, uncontrolled infections and other autoimmune diseases were grounds for excluding patients.

The sequenced sample was peripheral blood. This clonotype was obtained from an adult woman with stable Graves' hyperthyroidism. The chain employs TRBV12-3 or TRBV12-4 and TRBJ1-5; no clear D gene. CDR3 sequence: CASSFSGVGQPQHF. DNA of the CDR3: TGTGCCAGCAGTTTCTCCGGGGTCGGGCAGCCCCAGCATTTT.